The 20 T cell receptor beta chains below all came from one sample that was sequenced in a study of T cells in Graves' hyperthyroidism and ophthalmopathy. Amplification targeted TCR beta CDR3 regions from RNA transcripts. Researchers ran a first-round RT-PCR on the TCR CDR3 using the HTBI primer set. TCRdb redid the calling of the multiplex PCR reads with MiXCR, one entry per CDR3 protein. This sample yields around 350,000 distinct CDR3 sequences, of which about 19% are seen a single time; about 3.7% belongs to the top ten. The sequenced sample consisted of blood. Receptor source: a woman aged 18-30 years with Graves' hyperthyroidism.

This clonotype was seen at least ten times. This CDR3 is CSGIGTADYEQYF. The CDR3 DNA follows: TGCAGTGGCATTGGGACAGCGGATTACGAGCAGTACTTC. The rearrangement joins TRBV20-1 to TRBJ2-7, with 7 bases matching TRBD1. The CDR3 extends over 13 amino acids. V lost 7 bases, J lost 4 bases, and 10 bases stayed unmatched. Germline V gives CDR1 DFQATT, CDR2 SNEGSKA (reference sequence).

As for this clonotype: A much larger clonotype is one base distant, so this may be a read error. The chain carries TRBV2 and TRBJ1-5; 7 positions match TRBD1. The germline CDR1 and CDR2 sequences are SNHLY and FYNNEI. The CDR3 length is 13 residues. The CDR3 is CGSRRQGDQPQHF. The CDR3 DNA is TGTGGCAGCAGAAGACAGGGAGATCAGCCCCAGCATTTT.

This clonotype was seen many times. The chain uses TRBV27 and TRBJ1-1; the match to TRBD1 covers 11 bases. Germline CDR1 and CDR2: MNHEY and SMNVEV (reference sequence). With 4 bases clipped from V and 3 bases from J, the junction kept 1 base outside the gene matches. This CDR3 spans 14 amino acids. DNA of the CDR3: TGTGCCAGCAGTTGGGGACAGGGGGACACTGAAGCTTTCTTT. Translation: CASSWGQGDTEAFF.

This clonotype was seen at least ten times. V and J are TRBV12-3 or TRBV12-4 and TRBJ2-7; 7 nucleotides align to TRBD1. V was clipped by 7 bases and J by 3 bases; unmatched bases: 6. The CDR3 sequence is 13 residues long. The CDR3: CASKPGQSYEQYF. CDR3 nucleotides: TGTGCCAGCAAACCGGGACAGAGCTACGAGCAGTACTTC.

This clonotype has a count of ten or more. Here the CDR3 DNA reads TGTGCCAGCAGTTTTCATCCCAGTGAAGCTTTCTTT. Its translation: CASSFHPSEAFF. V and J are TRBV12-3 or TRBV12-4 and TRBJ1-1; D remains ambiguous. CDR3 length equals 12 residues. V was shortened by 3 bases and J by 7 bases, with 9 bases between the two germline ends.

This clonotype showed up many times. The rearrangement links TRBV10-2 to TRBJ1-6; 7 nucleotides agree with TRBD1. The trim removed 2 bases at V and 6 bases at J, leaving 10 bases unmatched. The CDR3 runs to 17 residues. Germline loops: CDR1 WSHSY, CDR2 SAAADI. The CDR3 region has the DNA TGCGCCAGCAGTGAGCGGCCGACAGGGTGGGGTAATTCACCCCTCCACTTT. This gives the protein CASSERPTGWGNSPLHF.

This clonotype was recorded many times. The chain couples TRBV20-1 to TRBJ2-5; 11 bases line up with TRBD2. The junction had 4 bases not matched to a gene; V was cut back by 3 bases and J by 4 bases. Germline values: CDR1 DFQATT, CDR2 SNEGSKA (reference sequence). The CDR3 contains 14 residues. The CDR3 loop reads CSASGSGGVETQYF. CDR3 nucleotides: TGCAGTGCTAGCGGTAGCGGGGGGGTAGAGACCCAGTACTTC.

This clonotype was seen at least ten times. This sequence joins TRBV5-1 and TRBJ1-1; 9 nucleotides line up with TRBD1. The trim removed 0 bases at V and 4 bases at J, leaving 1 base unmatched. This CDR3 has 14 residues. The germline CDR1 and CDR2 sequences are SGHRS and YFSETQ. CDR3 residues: CASSLGDRATEAFF. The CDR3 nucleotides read TGCGCCAGCAGCTTGGGGGACAGGGCCACTGAAGCTTTCTTT.

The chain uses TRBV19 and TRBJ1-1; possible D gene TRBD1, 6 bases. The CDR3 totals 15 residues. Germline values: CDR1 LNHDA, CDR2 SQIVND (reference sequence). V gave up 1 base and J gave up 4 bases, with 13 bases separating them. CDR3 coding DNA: TGTGCCAGTAGTATAGGAACAGGGTTGGGCACTGAAGCTTTCTTT. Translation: CASSIGTGLGTEAFF.

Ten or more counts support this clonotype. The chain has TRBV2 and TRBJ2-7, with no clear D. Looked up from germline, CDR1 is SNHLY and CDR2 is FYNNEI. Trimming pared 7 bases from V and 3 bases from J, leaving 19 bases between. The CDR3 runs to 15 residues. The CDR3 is CASKEGSGRHYEQYF. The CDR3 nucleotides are TGTGCCAGCAAAGAAGGGTCGGGTCGACACTACGAGCAGTACTTC.

CDR3: CASIPDVNTEAFF. DNA for the CDR3: TGTGCCAGCATCCCAGACGTGAACACTGAAGCTTTCTTT. The V and J genes are TRBV6-1 and TRBJ1-1; unclear D gene. Germline CDR1 reads MNHNS; CDR2 reads SASEGT. CDR3 length: 13 amino acids. With 7 bases removed from V and 0 bases from J, the gap between germline ends came to 9 bases.

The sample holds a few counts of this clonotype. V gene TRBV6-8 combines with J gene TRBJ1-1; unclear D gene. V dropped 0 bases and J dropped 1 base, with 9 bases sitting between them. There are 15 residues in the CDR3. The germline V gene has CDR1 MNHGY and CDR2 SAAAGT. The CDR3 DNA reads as TGTGCCAGCAGTTACTCCCCTGGGTGGAACACTGAAGCTTTCTTT. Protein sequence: CASSYSPGWNTEAFF.

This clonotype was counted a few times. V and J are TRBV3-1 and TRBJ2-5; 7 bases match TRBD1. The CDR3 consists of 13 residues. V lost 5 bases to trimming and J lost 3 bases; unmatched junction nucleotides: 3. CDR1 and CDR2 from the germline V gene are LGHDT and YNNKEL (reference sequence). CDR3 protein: CASSETGKETQYF. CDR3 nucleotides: TGTGCCAGCAGCGAGACAGGGAAAGAGACCCAGTACTTC.

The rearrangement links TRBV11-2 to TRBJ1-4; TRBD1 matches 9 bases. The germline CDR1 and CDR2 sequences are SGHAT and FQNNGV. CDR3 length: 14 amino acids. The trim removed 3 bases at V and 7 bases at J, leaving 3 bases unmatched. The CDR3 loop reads CASSFGTGSEKLFF. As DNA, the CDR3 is TGTGCCAGCAGCTTCGGGACAGGGTCTGAAAAACTGTTTTTT.

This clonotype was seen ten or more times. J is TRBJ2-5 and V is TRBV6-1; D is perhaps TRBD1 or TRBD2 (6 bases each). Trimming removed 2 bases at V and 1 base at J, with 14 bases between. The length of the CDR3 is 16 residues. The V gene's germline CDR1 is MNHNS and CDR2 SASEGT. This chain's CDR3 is CASSEWRGSIQETQYF. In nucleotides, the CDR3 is TGTGCCAGCAGTGAATGGAGGGGGTCCATCCAAGAGACCCAGTACTTC.

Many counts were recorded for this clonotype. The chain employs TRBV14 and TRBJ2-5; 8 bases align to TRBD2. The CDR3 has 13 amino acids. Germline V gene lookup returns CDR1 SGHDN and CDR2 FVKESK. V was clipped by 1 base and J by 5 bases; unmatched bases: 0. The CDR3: CASSQAGGETQYF. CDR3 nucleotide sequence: TGTGCCAGCAGCCAAGCGGGAGGGGAGACCCAGTACTTC.

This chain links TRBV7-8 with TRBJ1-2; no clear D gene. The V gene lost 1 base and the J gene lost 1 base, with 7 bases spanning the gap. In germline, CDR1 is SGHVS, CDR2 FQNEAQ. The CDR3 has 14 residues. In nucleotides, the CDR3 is TGTGCCAGCAGCTTAGACAGCTTTAACTATGGCTACACCTTC. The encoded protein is CASSLDSFNYGYTF. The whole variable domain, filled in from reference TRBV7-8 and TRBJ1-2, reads GAGVSQSPRYKVAKRGQDVALRCDPISGHVSLFWYQQALGQGPEFLTYFQNEAQLDKSGLPSDRFFAERPEGSVSTLKIQRTQQEDSAVYLCASSLDSFNYGYTFGSGTRLTVV.

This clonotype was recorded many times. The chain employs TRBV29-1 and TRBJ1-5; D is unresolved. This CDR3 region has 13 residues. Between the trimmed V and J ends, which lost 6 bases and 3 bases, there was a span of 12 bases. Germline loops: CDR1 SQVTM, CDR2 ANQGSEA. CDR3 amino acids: CSVLITLNQPQHF. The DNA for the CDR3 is TGCAGCGTCCTCATAACCCTCAATCAGCCCCAGCATTTT.

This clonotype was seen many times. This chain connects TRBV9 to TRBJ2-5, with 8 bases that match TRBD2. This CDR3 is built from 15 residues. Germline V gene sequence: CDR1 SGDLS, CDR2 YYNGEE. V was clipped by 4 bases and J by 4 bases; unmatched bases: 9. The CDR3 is CASSPSPGGGETQYF. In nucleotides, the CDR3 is TGTGCCAGCAGCCCCTCCCCGGGGGGGGGAGAGACCCAGTACTTC.

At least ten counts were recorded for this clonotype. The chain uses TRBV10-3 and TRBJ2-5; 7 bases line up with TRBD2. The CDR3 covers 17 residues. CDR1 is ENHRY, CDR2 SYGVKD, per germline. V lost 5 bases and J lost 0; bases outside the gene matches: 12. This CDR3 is CAISPILGGKYQETQYF. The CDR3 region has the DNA TGTGCCATCAGTCCTATTTTGGGGGGGAAGTACCAAGAGACCCAGTACTTC.